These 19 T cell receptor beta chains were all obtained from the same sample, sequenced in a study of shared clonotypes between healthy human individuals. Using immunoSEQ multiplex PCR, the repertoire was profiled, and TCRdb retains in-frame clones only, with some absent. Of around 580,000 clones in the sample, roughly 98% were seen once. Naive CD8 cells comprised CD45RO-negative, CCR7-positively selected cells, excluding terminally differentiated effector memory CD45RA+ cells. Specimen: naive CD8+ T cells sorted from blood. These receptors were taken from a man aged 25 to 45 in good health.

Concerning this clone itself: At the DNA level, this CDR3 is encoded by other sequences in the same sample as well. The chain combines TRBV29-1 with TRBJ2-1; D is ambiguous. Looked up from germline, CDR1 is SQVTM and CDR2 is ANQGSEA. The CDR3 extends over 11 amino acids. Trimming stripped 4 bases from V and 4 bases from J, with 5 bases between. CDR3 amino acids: CSVGQYNEQFF. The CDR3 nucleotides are TGCAGCGTTGGGCAGTACAATGAGCAGTTCTTC.

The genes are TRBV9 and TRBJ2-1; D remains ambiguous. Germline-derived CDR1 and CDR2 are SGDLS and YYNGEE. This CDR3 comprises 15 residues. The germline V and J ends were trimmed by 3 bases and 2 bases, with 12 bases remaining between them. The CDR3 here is CASSGFVGTYNEQFF. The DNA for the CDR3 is TGTGCCAGCAGCGGATTTGTGGGGACCTACAATGAGCAGTTCTTC. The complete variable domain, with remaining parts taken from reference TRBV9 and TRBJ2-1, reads DSGVTQTPKHLITATGQRVTLRCSPRSGDLSVYWYQQSLDQGLQFLIQYYNGEERAKGNILERFSAQQFPDLHSELNLSSLELGDSALYFCASSGFVGTYNEQFFGPGTRLTVL.

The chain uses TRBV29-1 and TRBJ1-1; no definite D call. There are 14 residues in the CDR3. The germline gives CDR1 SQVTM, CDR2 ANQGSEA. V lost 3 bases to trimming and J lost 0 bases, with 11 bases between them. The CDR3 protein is CSVDGEALNTEAFF. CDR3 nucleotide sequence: TGCAGCGTTGATGGGGAGGCCTTGAACACTGAAGCTTTCTTT.

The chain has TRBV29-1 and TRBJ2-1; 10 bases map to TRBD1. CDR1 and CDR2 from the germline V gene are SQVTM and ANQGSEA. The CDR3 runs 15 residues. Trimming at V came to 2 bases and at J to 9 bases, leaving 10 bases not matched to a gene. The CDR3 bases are TGCAGCGTTGAACCGGGACAGGGGTGGCGGGGTGAGCAGTTCTTC. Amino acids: CSVEPGQGWRGEQFF.

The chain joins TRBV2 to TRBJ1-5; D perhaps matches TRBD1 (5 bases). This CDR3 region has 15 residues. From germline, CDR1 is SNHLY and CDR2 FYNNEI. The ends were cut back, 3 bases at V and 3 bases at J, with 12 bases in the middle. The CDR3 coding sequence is TGTGCCAGCAGTGAGGGACCAGGGTTCAATCAGCCCCAGCATTTT. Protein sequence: CASSEGPGFNQPQHF.

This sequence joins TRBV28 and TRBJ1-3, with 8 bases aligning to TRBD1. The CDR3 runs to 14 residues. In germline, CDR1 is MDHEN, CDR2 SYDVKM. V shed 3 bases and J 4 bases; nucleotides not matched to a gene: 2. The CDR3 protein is CASSFRGPGNTIYF. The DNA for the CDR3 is TGTGCCAGCAGTTTCAGGGGGCCCGGAAACACCATATATTTT.

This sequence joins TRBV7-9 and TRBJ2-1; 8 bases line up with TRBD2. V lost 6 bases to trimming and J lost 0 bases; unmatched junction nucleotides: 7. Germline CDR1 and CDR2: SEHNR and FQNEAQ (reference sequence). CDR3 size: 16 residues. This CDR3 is CASSPSSGHSYNEQFF. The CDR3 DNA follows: TGTGCCAGCAGTCCATCTAGCGGGCACTCCTACAATGAGCAGTTCTTC.

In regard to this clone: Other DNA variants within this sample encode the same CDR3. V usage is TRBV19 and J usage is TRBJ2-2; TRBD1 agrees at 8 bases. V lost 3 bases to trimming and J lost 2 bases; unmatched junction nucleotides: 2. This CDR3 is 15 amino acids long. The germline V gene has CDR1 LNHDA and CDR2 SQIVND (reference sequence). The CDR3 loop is CASSIGQGNTGELFF. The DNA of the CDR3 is TGTGCCAGTAGTATCGGACAGGGCAACACCGGGGAGCTGTTTTTT. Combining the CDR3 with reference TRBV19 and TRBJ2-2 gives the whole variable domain DGGITQSPKYLFRKEGQNVTLSCEQNLNHDAMYWYRQDPGQGLRLIYYSQIVNDFQKGDIAEGYSVSREKKESFPLTVTSAQKNPTAFYLCASSIGQGNTGELFFGEGSRLTVL.

The CDR3 protein is CASSLGRVIAGELFF. CDR3 DNA: TGCGCCAGCAGCTTGGGCAGGGTCATCGCCGGGGAGCTGTTTTTT. The chain uses TRBV5-1 and TRBJ2-2; tentative D call: TRBD1 (5 bases). There are 15 residues in the CDR3. V was pared by 0 bases and J by 6 bases, with 12 bases between. Germline CDR1 SGHRS, CDR2 YFSETQ.

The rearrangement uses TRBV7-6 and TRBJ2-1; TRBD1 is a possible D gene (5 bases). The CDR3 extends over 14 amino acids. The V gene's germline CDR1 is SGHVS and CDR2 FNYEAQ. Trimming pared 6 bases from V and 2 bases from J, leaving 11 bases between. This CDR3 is CASSSDSPYNEQFF. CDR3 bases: TGTGCCAGCAGTTCTGACAGCCCCTACAATGAGCAGTTCTTC.

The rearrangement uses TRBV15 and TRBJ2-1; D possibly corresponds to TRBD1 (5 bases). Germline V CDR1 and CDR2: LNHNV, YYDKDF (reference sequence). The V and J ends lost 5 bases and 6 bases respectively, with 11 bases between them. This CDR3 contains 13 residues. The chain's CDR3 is CATSAGISNEQFF. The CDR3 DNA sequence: TGTGCCACCAGCGCAGGGATTTCCAATGAGCAGTTCTTC.

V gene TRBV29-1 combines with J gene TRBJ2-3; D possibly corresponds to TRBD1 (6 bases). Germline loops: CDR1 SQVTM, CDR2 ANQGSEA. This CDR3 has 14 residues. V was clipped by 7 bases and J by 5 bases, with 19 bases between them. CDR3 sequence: CSADGDTFEDTQYF. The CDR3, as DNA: TGCAGCGCCGACGGGGACACTTTTGAAGATACGCAGTATTTT.

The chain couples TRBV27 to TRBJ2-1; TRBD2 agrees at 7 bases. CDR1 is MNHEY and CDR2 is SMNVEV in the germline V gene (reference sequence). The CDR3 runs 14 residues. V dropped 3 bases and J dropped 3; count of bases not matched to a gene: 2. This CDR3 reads CASSFSGRYNEQFF. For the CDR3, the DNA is TGTGCCAGCAGTTTTAGCGGGCGCTACAATGAGCAGTTCTTC.

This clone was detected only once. CDR3 coding DNA: TGCAGCGTTGTTTTATTGGCTAGCGGAAGGAACACCGGGGAGCTGTTTTTT. This codes for CSVVLLASGRNTGELFF. The chain uses TRBV29-1 and TRBJ2-2; 7 bases match TRBD2. V shed 4 bases, J shed 1 base, and the junction held 12 bases outside the gene matches. Germline V gene data show CDR1 as SQVTM and CDR2 as ANQGSEA. The CDR3 is 17 amino acids.

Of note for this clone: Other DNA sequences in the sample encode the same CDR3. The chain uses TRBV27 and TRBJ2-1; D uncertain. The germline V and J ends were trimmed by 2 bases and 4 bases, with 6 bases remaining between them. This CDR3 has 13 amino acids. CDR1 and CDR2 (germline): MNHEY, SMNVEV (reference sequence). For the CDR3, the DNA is TGTGCCAGCAGTTTAAACTCATACAATGAGCAGTTCTTC. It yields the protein CASSLNSYNEQFF.

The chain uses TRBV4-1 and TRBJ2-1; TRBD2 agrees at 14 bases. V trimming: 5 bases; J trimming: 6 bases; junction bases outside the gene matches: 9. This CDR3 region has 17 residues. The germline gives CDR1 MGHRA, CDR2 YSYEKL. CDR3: CASSYGTSGSFFNEQFF. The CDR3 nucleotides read TGCGCCAGCAGCTACGGGACTAGCGGGAGTTTTTTCAATGAGCAGTTCTTC.

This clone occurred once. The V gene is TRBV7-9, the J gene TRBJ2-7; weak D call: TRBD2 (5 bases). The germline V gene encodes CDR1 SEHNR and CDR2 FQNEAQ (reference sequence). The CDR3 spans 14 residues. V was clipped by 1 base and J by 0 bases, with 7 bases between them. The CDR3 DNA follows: TGTGCCAGCAGCTTAGGCGGGCTCTCCTACGAGCAGTACTTC. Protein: CASSLGGLSYEQYF.

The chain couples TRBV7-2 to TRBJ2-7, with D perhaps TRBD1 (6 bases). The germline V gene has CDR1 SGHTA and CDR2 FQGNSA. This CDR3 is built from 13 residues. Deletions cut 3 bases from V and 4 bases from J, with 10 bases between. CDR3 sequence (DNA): TGTGCCAGCAGCTTCGGGACACCTTACGAGCAGTACTTC. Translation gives CASSFGTPYEQYF.

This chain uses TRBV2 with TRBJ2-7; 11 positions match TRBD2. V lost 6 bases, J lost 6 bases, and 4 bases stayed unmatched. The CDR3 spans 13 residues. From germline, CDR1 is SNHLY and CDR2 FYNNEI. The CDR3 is CASRLAGEFEQYF. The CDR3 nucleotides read TGTGCCAGCAGACTAGCGGGAGAGTTCGAGCAGTACTTC. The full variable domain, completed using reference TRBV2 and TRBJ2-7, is EPEVTQTPSHQVTQMGQEVILRCVPISNHLYFYWYRQILGQKVEFLVSFYNNEISEKSEIFDDQFSVERPDGSNFTLKIRSTKLEDSAMYFCASRLAGEFEQYFGPGTRLTVT.